The clone carrying this T cell receptor (beta chain) came up a few times. The data were obtained in a study of blood T cell repertoires in COVID-19. About the research overall: From the United States, Italy and Spain came samples of acute and convalescent COVID-19.

Original processing methods: Counts of nucleated cells, estimated from reference gene primer amplification, were obtained. TCRdb's table, derived via immunoSEQ multiplex PCR, lists solely in-frame clones and lacks some. V, J and clone size derive from that table, while D and trimming were established from the DNA sequence. The data show roughly 120,000 clones, around 80% seen once. This sequence originates from a man in his 70s with acute or convalescent COVID-19. The sample comprised peripheral blood.

CDR3 protein: CASSPGLAGGYTDTQYF. CDR3 DNA: TGTGCCAGCAGCCCAGGACTAGCGGGGGGTTACACAGATACGCAGTATTTT. The gene calls are TRBV11-2 and TRBJ2-3; 14 bases align to TRBD2. Germline CDR1 is SGHAT and CDR2 is FQNNGV. V shed 5 bases, J shed 2 bases, and the junction held 6 bases outside the gene matches. The CDR3 extends over 17 amino acids.